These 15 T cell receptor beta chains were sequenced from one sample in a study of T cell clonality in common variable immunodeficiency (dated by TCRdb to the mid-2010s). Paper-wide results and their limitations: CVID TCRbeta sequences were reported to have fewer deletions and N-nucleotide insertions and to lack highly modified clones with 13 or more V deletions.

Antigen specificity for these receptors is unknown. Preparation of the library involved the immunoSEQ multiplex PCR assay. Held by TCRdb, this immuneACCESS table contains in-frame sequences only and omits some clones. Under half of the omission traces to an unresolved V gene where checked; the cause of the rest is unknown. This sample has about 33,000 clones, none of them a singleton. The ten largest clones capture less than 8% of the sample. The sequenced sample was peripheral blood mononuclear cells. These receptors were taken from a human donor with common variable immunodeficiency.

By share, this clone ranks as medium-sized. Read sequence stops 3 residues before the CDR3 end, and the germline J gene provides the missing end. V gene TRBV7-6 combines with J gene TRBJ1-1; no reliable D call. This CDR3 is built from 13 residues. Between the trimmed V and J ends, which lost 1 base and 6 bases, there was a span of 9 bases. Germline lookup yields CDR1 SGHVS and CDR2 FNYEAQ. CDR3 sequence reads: CASSLGADAEAFF. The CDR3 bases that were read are TGTGCCAGCAGCTTAGGAGCGGACGCTGAA.

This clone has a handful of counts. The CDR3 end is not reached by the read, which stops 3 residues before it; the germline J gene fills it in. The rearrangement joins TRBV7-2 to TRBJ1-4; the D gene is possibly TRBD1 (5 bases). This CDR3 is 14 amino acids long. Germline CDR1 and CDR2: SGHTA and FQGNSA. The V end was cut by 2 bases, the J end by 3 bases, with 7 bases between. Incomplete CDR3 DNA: TGTGCCAGCAGCTTAAGGGGTGCTAATGAAAAA. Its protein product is CASSLRGANEK. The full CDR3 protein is CASSLRGANEKLFF.

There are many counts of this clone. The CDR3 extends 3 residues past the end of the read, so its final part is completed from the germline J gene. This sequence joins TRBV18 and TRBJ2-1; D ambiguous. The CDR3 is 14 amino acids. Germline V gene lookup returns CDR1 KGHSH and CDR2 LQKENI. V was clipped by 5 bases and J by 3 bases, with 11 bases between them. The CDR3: CASSIQTFYNEQFF. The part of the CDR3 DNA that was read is TGTGCCAGCTCAATACAGACATTCTACAATGAG.

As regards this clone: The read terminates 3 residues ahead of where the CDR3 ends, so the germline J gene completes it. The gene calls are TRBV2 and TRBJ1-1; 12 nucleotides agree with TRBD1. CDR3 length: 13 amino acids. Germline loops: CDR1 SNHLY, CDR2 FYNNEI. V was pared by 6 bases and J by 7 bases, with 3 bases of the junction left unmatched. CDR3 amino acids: CASRGTGGLEAFF. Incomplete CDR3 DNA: TGTGCCAGCAGGGGGACAGGGGGCCTTGAA. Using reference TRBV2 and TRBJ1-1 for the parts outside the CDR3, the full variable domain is EPEVTQTPSHQVTQMGQEVILRCVPISNHLYFYWYRQILGQKVEFLVSFYNNEISEKSEIFDDQFSVERPDGSNFTLKIRSTKLEDSAMYFCASRGTGGLEAFFGQGTRLTVV.

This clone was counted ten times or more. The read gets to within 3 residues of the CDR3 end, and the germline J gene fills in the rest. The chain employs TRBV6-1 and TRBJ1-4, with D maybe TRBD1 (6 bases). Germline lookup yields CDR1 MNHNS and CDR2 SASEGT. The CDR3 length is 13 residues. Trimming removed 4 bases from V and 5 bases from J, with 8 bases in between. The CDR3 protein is CASSAQGNEKLFF. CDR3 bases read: TGTGCCAGCAGTGCCCAGGGGAATGAAAAA.

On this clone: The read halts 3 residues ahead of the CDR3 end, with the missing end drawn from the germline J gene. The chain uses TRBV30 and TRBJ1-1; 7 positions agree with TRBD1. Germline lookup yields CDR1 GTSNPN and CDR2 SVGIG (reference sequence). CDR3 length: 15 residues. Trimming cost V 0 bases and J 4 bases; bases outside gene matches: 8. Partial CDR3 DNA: TGTGCCTGGAGTGTCCAAGGGCGACAGGGCACTGAA. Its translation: CAWSVQGRQGTE. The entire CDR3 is CAWSVQGRQGTEAFF.

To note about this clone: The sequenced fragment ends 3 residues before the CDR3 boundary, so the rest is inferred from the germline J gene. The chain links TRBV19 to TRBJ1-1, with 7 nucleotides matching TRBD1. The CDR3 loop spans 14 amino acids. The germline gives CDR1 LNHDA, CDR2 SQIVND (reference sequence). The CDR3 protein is CASSMSSPQGVAFF. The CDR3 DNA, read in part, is TGTGCCAGTAGTATGAGTTCCCCCCAGGGGGTA.

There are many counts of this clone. CDR3 amino acids: CASSPLEGTEAFF. The sequenced part of the CDR3 DNA is TGTGCCAGCAGCCCCCTCGAGGGGACTGAA. The rearrangement uses TRBV7-4 and TRBJ1-1; possible D gene TRBD1, 5 bases. The DNA ends 3 residues before the CDR3 does, and the rest of the CDR3 is filled in from the germline J gene. Germline loops: CDR1 SGHVT, CDR2 SQSDAQ. V dropped 5 bases and J dropped 5 bases, with 12 bases sitting between them. This CDR3 contains 13 residues.

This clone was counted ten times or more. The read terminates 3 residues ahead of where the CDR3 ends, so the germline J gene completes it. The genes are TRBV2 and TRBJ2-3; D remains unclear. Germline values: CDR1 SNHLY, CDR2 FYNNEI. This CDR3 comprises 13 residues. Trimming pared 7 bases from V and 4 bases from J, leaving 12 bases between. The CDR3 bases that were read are TGTGCCAGCAAGGTGAACTACGCAGATACG. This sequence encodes CASKVNYADT. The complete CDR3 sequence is CASKVNYADTQYF.

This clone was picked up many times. The CDR3 bases that were read are TGTGCCAGCAGCGTAAGCGGGGGGGCGTCCTACAATGAG. It codes for CASSVSGGASYNE. The entire CDR3 sequence reads CASSVSGGASYNEQFF. V usage is TRBV9 and J usage is TRBJ2-1; 10 bases map to TRBD2. The read ends 3 residues before the CDR3 terminus; that terminus is restored from the germline J gene. V lost 1 base to trimming and J lost 1 base; unmatched junction nucleotides: 2. This CDR3 region has 16 residues. Germline values: CDR1 SGDLS, CDR2 YYNGEE.

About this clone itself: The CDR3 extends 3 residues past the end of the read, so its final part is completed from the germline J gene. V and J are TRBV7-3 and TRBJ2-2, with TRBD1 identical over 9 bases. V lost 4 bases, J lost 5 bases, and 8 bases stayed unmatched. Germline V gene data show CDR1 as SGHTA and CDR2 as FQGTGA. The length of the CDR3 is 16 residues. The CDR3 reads CASSSRGTGSTGELFF. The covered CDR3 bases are TGTGCCAGCAGCTCCAGGGGGACAGGGAGTACCGGGGAG.

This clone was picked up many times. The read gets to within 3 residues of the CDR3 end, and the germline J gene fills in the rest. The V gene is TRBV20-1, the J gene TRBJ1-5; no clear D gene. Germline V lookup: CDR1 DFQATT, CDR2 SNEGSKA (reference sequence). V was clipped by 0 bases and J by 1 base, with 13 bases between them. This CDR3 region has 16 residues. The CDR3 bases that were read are TGCAGTGCTAGAGATTTGGGTAGCGGGAGCAATCAGCCC. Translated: CSARDLGSGSNQP. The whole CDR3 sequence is CSARDLGSGSNQPQHF.

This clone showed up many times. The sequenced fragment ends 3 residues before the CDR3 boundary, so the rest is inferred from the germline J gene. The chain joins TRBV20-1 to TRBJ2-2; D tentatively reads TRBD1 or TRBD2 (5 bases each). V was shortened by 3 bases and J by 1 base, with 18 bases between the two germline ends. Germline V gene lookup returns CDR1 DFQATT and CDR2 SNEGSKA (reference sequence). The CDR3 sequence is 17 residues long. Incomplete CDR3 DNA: TGCAGTGCTAGTGGGAGTGATGGAACAGGGAACACCGGGGAG. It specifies CSASGSDGTGNTGE. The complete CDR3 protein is CSASGSDGTGNTGELFF.

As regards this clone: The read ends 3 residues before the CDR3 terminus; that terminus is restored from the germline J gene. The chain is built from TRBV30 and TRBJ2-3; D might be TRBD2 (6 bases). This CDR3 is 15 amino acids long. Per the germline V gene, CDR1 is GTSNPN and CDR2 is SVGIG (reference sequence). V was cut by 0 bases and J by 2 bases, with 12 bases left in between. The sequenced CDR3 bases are TGTGCCTGGAGTGTACCGTTACTAGCCACAGATACG. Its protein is CAWSVPLLATDT. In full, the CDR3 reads CAWSVPLLATDTQYF.

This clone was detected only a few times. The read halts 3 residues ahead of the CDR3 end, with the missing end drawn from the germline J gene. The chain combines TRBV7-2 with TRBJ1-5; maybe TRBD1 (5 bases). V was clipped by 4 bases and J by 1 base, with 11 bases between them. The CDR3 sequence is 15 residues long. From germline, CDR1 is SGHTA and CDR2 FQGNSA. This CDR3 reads CASSSGGESNQPQHF. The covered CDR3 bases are TGTGCCAGCAGCTCCGGGGGGGAGAGCAATCAGCCC.